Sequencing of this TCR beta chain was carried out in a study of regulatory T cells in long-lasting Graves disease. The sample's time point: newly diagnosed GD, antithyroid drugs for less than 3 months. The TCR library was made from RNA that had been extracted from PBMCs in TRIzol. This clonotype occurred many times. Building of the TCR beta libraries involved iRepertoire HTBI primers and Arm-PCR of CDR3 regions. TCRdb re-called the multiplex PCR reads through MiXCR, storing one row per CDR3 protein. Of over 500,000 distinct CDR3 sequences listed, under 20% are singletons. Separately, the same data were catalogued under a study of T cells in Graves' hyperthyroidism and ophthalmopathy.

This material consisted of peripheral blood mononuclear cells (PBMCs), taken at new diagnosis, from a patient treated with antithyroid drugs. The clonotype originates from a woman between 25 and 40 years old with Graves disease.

CDR3 DNA: TGCAGTGCTGTGCTTCTAGGATACCAAGAGACCCAGTACTTC. Translating gives CSAVLLGYQETQYF. This chain links TRBV20-1 with TRBJ2-5; D ambiguous. In germline, CDR1 is DFQATT, CDR2 SNEGSKA (reference sequence). CDR3 size: 14 residues. The V end lost 5 bases, the J end lost 0 bases, and 13 bases lay between the germline ends.